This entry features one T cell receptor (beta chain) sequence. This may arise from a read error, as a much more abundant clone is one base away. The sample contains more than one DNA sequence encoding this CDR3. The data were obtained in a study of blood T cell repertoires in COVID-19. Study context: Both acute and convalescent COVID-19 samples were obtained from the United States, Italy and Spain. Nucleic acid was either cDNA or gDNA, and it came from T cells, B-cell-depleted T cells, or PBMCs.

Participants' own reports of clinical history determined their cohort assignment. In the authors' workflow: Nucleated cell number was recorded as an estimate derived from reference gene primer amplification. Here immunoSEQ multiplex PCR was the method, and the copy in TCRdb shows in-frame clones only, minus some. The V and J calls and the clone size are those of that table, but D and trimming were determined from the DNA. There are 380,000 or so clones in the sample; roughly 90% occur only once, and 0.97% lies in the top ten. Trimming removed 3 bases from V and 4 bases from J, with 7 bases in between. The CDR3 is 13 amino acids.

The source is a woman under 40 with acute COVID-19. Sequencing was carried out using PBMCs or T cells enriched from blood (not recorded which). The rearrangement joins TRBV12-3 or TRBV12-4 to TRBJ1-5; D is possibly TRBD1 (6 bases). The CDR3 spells CASSFQGNQPQHF. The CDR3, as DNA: TGTGCCAGCAGTTTCCAGGGGAATCAGCCCCAGCATTTT.